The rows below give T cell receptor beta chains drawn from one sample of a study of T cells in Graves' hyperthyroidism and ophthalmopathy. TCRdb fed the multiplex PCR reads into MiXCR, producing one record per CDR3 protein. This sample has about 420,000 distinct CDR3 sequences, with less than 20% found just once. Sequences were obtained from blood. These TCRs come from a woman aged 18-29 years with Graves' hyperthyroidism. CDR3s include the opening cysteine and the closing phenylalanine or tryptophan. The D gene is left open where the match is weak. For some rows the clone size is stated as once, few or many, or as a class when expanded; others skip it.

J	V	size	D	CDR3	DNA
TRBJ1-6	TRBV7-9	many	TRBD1	CASSSTGVNSPLHF	TGTGCCAGCAGCTCGACAGGGGTAAATTCACCCCTCCACTTT
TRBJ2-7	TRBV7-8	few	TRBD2	CASSPRRSGGEQYF	TGTGCCAGCAGCCCACGCCGTAGCGGGGGCGAGCAGTACTTC
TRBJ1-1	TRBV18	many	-	CASSPGDRLEAFF	TGTGCCAGCTCACCAGGGGACCGCCTTGAAGCTTTCTTT
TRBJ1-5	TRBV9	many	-	CASSVGQYSNQPQHF	TGTGCCAGCAGCGTAGGACAATATAGCAATCAGCCCCAGCATTTT
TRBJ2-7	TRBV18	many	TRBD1	CASSFRTGRTYEQYF	TGTGCCAGCTCATTTCGGACAGGCCGAACCTACGAGCAGTACTTC
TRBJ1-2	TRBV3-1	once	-	CASSQRGGGIRSYTF	TGTGCCAGCAGCCAACGCGGGGGGGGGATTCGGAGCTACACCTTC
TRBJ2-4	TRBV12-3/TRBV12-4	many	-	CASSFQGQYIQYF	TGTGCCAGCAGCTTCCAAGGACAGTACATTCAGTACTTC
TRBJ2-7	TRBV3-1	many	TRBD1	CASSQPDRALYEQYF	TGTGCCAGCAGCCAACCGGACAGGGCACTCTACGAGCAGTACTTC
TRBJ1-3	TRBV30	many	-	CAWARQGFGNTIYF	TGTGCCTGGGCCCGGCAGGGCTTTGGAAACACCATATATTTT
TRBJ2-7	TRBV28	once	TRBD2	CASRRGTSGSVYEQYF	TGTGCCAGCAGAAGAGGGACTAGCGGGAGTGTCTACGAGCAGTACTTC
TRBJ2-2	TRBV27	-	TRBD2	CASSSPLAGGRRTGELFF	TGTGCCAGCAGTTCTCCTTTAGCGGGAGGGCGGCGGACCGGGGAGCTGTTTTTT
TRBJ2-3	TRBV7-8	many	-	CASSRSVASTDTQYF	TGTGCCAGCAGCCGCAGCGTCGCTAGCACAGATACGCAGTATTTT
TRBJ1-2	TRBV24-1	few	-	CATSGNYGYTF	TGTGCCACGTCAGGAAACTATGGCTACACCTTC
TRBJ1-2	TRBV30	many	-	CAWTGGNYGYTF	TGTGCCTGGACTGGGGGGAACTATGGCTACACCTTC
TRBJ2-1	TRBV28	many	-	CASSFETSSPRDEQFF	TGTGCCAGCAGTTTCGAGACTAGTTCTCCGCGCGATGAGCAGTTCTTC
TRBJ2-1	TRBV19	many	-	CASSDHPNNEQFF	TGTGCCAGTAGTGATCACCCTAACAATGAGCAGTTCTTC
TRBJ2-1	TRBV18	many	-	CASSPPRGLGRVDNEQFF	TGTGCCAGCTCACCACCGAGGGGACTTGGCAGGGTCGACAATGAGCAGTTCTTC
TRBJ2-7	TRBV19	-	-	CASSGDRRGSYEQYF	TGTGCCAGTAGTGGAGACAGGCGAGGGTCCTACGAGCAGTACTTC
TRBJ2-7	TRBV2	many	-	CASSEARRGEQYF	TGTGCCAGCAGTGAAGCGCGAAGGGGCGAGCAGTACTTC
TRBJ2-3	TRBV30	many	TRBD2	CASGSADTQYF	TGTGCCAGCGGGAGCGCAGATACGCAGTATTTT
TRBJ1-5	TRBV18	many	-	CASSQGWDQPQHF	TGTGCCAGCTCACAGGGGTGGGATCAGCCCCAGCATTTT
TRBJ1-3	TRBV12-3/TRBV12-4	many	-	CASSSDRSHSGNTIYF	TGTGCCAGCAGTTCCGACAGGTCCCACTCTGGAAACACCATATATTTT
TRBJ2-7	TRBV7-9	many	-	CASSLNTGPSTNEQYF	TGTGCCAGCAGCTTAAACACAGGACCCTCCACTAACGAGCAGTACTTC
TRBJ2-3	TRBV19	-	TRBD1	CASSIKQGVGTDTQYF	TGTGCCAGTAGTATCAAGCAGGGGGTAGGCACAGATACGCAGTATTTT
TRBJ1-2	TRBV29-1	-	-	CSVRASGYTF	TGCAGCGTTAGGGCCTCCGGCTACACCTTC
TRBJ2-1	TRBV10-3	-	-	CAIGEAIYNEQFF	TGTGCCATCGGTGAGGCTATATACAATGAGCAGTTCTTC
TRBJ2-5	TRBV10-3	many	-	CAISERDRREETQYF	TGTGCCATCAGTGAAAGGGATCGGAGGGAGGAGACCCAGTACTTC
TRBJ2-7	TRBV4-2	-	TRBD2	CASSQEVGASGRNYEQYF	TGTGCCAGCAGCCAAGAAGTGGGGGCTAGCGGGAGGAACTACGAGCAGTACTTC
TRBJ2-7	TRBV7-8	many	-	CASSLLSGRSSYEQYF	TGTGCCAGCAGCTTACTCTCGGGCAGGAGCTCCTACGAGCAGTACTTC
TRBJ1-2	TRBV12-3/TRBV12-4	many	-	CASTTKTALGYTF	TGTGCCAGCACCACCAAGACTGCTTTGGGCTACACCTTC
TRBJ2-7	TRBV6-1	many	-	CASTRTASYEQYF	TGTGCCAGCACCAGGACGGCCTCCTACGAGCAGTACTTC
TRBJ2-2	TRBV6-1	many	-	CASRRRESGTGELFF	TGTGCCAGCAGGCGCAGGGAGAGCGGCACCGGGGAGCTGTTTTTT
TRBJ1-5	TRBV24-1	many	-	CATSDSTDTGDQPQHF	TGTGCCACCAGTGACTCGACCGACACGGGGGACCAGCCCCAGCATTTT
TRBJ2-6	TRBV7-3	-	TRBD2	CASSLWTSGASSGANVLTF	TGTGCCAGCAGCTTATGGACTAGCGGGGCGTCCTCTGGGGCCAACGTCCTGACTTTC
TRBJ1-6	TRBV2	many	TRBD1	CASSAGSGTGLSPLHF	TGTGCCAGCAGTGCTGGGTCCGGGACAGGGCTTTCACCCCTCCACTTT
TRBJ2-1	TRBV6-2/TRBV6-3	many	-	CASSFPAKEQFF	TGTGCCAGCAGTTTTCCAGCAAAGGAGCAGTTCTTC
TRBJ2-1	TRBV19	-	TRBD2	CASTDTLLAGASYNEQFF	TGTGCCAGTACCGATACCTTACTAGCGGGAGCCTCCTACAATGAGCAGTTCTTC
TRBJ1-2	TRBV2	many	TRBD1	CASSEVQGAYGYTF	TGTGCCAGCAGTGAAGTGCAGGGGGCGTATGGCTACACCTTC
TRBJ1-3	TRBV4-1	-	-	CASSQEGRQAFSGNTIYF	TGCGCCAGCAGCCAAGAGGGTCGGCAGGCTTTCTCTGGAAACACCATATATTTT
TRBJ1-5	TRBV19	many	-	CASKPGRLPLSNQPQHF	TGTGCCAGCAAGCCGGGACGTCTCCCCCTTAGCAATCAGCCCCAGCATTTT
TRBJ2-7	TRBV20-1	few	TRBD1	CSFEQGSAKEQYF	TGCAGTTTTGAACAGGGGAGCGCTAAGGAGCAGTACTTC
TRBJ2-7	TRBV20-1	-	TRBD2	CSARDSAGGVQYF	TGCAGTGCTAGAGATTCGGCGGGGGGTGTGCAGTACTTC
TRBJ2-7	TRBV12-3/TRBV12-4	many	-	CASRSDSYEQYF	TGTGCCAGCAGGTCGGATTCCTACGAGCAGTACTTC
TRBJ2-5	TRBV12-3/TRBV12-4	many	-	CASSYLETQYF	TGTGCCAGCAGTTATTTGGAGACCCAGTACTTC
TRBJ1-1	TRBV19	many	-	CASSYGGVSTEAFF	TGTGCCAGTAGTTATGGAGGGGTGAGCACTGAAGCTTTCTTT